The 20 T cell receptor delta chains below were found in one sample sequenced in a study of gamma-delta T cells after stem cell transplantation. TCRdb re-identified clones in the RT-PCR reads via CATT. The sample includes 11,000 or so delta-chain clones, 38% seen only once; the top ten take roughly 2.9%. The sequenced material came from gamma-delta T cells. These receptors originate from a human donor. It is not recorded whose cells these are; they may come from a transplant donor.

The rearrangement joins TRDV2 to TRDJ3; TRDD3 matches 13 bases. This CDR3 contains 21 residues. Germline V gene sequence: CDR1 GEAIGNYY, CDR2 EKD. The V segment lost 2 bases and the J segment 2 bases; nucleotides outside the gene matches: 11. CDR3 coding DNA: TGTGCCTGTGACATAAATCCGAGTACTGGGGGATACGCCTGGGACACCCGACAGATGTTTTTC. This translates into CACDINPSTGGYAWDTRQMFF.

Notes on this clone: With a much larger clone just one base away, this may be a read error. The chain has TRDV2 and TRDJ1; 11 bases fit TRDD3. With 0 bases clipped from V and 1 base from J, the junction kept 9 bases outside the gene matches. CDR1 and CDR2 (germline): GEAIGNYY, EKD. CDR3 size: 18 residues. CDR3 loop: CACDTSWGIQRGTDKLIF. CDR3 DNA sequence: TGTGCCTGTGACACCAGCTGGGGGATACAGAGGGGCACCGATAAACTCATCTTT.

This clone turned up a few times. The J gene is TRDJ1, the V gene TRDV3; D may be TRDD2 (6 bases). Germline CDR1 is TVYSNPD and CDR2 is GDNSRS (reference sequence). With 1 base removed from V and 1 base from J, the gap between germline ends came to 22 bases. The CDR3 spans 17 residues. CDR3 coding DNA: TGTGCCTTTATGTCCTACGCTTGGTGGGACTCCACCGATAAACTCATCTTT. This translates into CAFMSYAWWDSTDKLIF.

This clone was seen a few times. Other DNA sequences in the same sample also yield this CDR3. The chain uses TRDV3 and TRDJ1; 7 bases align to TRDD3. Germline CDR1 reads TVYSNPD; CDR2 reads GDNSRS (reference sequence). The junction had 23 bases not matched to a gene; V was cut back by 4 bases and J by 0 bases. CDR3 length: 19 residues. CDR3 loop: CASPPPSVLGKPHTDKLIF. The CDR3 DNA reads TGTGCCTCCCCCCCACCCTCTGTACTGGGGAAACCCCACACCGATAAACTCATCTTT.

The chain carries TRDV1 and TRDJ3; TRDD3 aligns across 8 bases. Trimming at V came to 2 bases and at J to 0 bases, leaving 21 bases not matched to a gene. The CDR3 runs 24 residues. From germline, CDR1 is TSWWSYY and CDR2 QGS. The CDR3, as DNA: TGTGCTCTTGGGGAAAGGGAGACGGGGCTGGGGGACCTAAACCGCTCCTGGGACACCCGACAGATGTTTTTC. Protein product: CALGERETGLGDLNRSWDTRQMFF.

In regard to this clone: A read error may account for a junction end that differs from germline. V is TRDV2 and J is TRDJ2; D may be TRDD3 (6 bases). The CDR3 is made up of 19 amino acids. Germline-derived CDR1 and CDR2 are GEAIGNYY and EKD. The CDR3 region is CACDTDQYWVFPLTAHLFF. The CDR3 DNA reads TGTGCCTGTGACACGGACCAATACTGGGTGTTCCCCCTTACAGCACACCTCTTCTTT.

This clone was counted a single time. One base away lies a much larger clone, so this may be a sequencing read error. The V and J genes are TRDV3 and TRDJ1; D is perhaps TRDD2 (7 bases). Germline CDR1 reads TVYSNPD; CDR2 reads GDNSRS (reference sequence). Between the trimmed V and J ends, which lost 4 bases and 10 bases, there was a span of 22 bases. The CDR3 spans 13 residues. The CDR3 protein is CASPFLPGGALIF. DNA for the CDR3: TGTGCCTCCCCGTTCCTACCCGGGGGAGCACTCATCTTT.

This clone turned up a few times. This chain joins TRDV1 and TRDJ1; D is unresolved. Per germline, CDR1 TSWWSYY and CDR2 QGS. This CDR3 contains 12 residues. V was cut by 7 bases and J by 5 bases, with 11 bases left in between. The CDR3 region is CALVPTPDKLIF. The CDR3 nucleotides are TGTGCTCTTGTCCCGACCCCGGATAAACTCATCTTT.

V usage is TRDV1 and J usage is TRDJ1; 11 bases align to TRDD3. The ends lost 0 bases at V and 8 bases at J; junction bases unmatched: 17. The germline gives CDR1 TSWWSYY, CDR2 QGS. This CDR3 region has 19 residues. CDR3 in DNA: TGTGCTCTTGGGGAACTGCCCTACAATTCTGGGGGATACAGGCGGAAACTCATCTTT. It specifies CALGELPYNSGGYRRKLIF.

The chain is built from TRDV3 and TRDJ1; 7 positions agree with TRDD3. This CDR3 has 15 residues. The germline V gene encodes CDR1 TVYSNPD and CDR2 GDNSRS (reference sequence). With 2 bases clipped from V and 7 bases from J, the junction kept 16 bases outside the gene matches. The CDR3 sequence: CAFGPPYFAGGKLIF. CDR3 nucleotide sequence: TGTGCCTTTGGGCCTCCCTACTTCGCTGGGGGTAAACTCATCTTT.

The gene calls are TRDV2 and TRDJ3, with TRDD3 matching 7 bases. After removal of 0 bases from V and 3 bases from J, the junction contained 10 bases not matched to a gene. The CDR3 has 19 amino acids. The germline gives CDR1 GEAIGNYY, CDR2 EKD. The CDR3 DNA is TGTGCCTGTGACACCGCCTGGGGGCCTGGGGTCTGGGACACCCGACAGATGTTTTTC. This encodes CACDTAWGPGVWDTRQMFF.

The sample holds a few counts of this clone. J is TRDJ3 and V is TRDV2; 8 nucleotides line up with TRDD3. Germline CDR1 reads GEAIGNYY; CDR2 reads EKD. The CDR3 consists of 18 residues. V was clipped by 0 bases and J by 0 bases; unmatched bases: 3. CDR3 coding DNA: TGTGCCTGTGACACCCTACTGGGGGGCTCCTGGGACACCCGACAGATGTTTTTC. Translation: CACDTLLGGSWDTRQMFF.

The chain has TRDV1 and TRDJ1; TRDD3 agrees at 13 bases. The ends lost 2 bases at V and 7 bases at J; junction bases unmatched: 10. Per germline, CDR1 TSWWSYY and CDR2 QGS. The CDR3 is 17 residues long. The CDR3 here is CALGEAIRLGDTGKLIF. For the CDR3, the DNA is TGTGCTCTTGGGGAAGCTATACGACTGGGGGATACGGGTAAACTCATCTTT.

This sequence joins TRDV3 and TRDJ1; 8 nucleotides agree with TRDD3. The V segment lost 2 bases and the J segment 2 bases; nucleotides outside the gene matches: 25. CDR1 and CDR2 (germline): TVYSNPD, GDNSRS (reference sequence). CDR3 size: 20 residues. The CDR3 DNA sequence: TGTGCCTTTTTCGTCCGACGTCCCTGGGGGAGTGAAACTATGACCGATAAACTCATCTTT. Protein: CAFFVRRPWGSETMTDKLIF.

As for this clone: The junction does not match germline at one end; this may be a read error. Other DNA sequences in the sample encode the same CDR3. This sequence joins TRDV2 and TRDJ1, with a possible D match to TRDD3 (5 bases). Germline V CDR1 and CDR2: GEAIGNYY, EKD. The CDR3 covers 15 residues. The CDR3 spells CACDTGGSLTDKLIF. CDR3 in DNA: TGTGCCTGTGACACCGGGGGGTCCCTCACCGATAAGCTCATCTTT.

The chain combines TRDV1 with TRDJ1; 12 positions match TRDD3. The ends lost 1 base at V and 0 bases at J; junction bases unmatched: 24. CDR1 is TSWWSYY and CDR2 is QGS in the germline V gene. The CDR3 has 24 residues. The CDR3 DNA reads TGTGCTCTTGGGGAACGGCTCCTGGGGTACTGGGGGATACACTCCCCAAAGTACACCGATAAACTCATCTTT. It is translated as CALGERLLGYWGIHSPKYTDKLIF.

This clone was detected only once. This chain connects TRDV3 to TRDJ1; no clear D. Germline V gene data show CDR1 as TVYSNPD and CDR2 as GDNSRS (reference sequence). The CDR3 runs to 12 residues. Trimming removed 4 bases at V and 11 bases at J, with 20 bases between. The CDR3 DNA reads as TGTGCCTACGGACAGACTCAGGCAAACCTCATCTTT. Translation gives CAYGQTQANLIF.

The V gene is TRDV1, the J gene TRDJ1; 12 bases are shared with TRDD3. V was pared by 0 bases and J by 2 bases, with 19 bases of the junction left unmatched. The CDR3 has 22 amino acids. Germline values: CDR1 TSWWSYY, CDR2 QGS. CDR3 sequence (DNA): TGTGCTCTTGGGGAACTCGCCTACGTCGACTGGGGGATACTAAGTGGGACCGATAAACTCATCTTT. Translating it yields CALGELAYVDWGILSGTDKLIF.

This clone was counted a single time. V is TRDV2 and J is TRDJ1, with D perhaps matching TRDD3 (6 bases). Germline-derived CDR1 and CDR2 are GEAIGNYY and EKD. The CDR3 loop spans 15 amino acids. With 1 base removed from V and 0 bases from J, the gap between germline ends came to 11 bases. CDR3 in DNA: TGTGCCTGTGACACTGGGGGTAGCTACACCGATAAACTCATCTTT. Its protein product is CACDTGGSYTDKLIF.

The chain has TRDV1 and TRDJ3; maybe TRDD2 (6 bases). Trimming stripped 2 bases from V and 0 bases from J, with 23 bases between. The CDR3 runs 22 residues. CDR1 and CDR2 from the germline V gene are TSWWSYY and QGS. This chain's CDR3 is CALGEEIPLPEGSSWDTRQMFF. The CDR3 DNA reads TGTGCTCTTGGGGAAGAGATCCCCCTTCCGGAGGGGAGCTCCTGGGACACCCGACAGATGTTTTTC.